This T cell receptor (beta chain) was retrieved from a study of post-analysis software for immune sequencing data (dated by TCRdb to between 2014 and 2016). Concerning the study at large: The recorded disease courses included relapsing-remitting, secondary progressive and progressive-relapsing multiple sclerosis, and some patients had no subtype annotation. The multiple sclerosis patient repertoires were compared with about a dozen previously published healthy control repertoires from donors aged roughly 6 to 27 years. A subset of samples was prepared in parallel using single-end sample barcoding, then pooled and co-amplified after Illumina adapter ligation.

From a lookup of the germline V gene (reference sequence), CDR1 and CDR2 are MNHEY and SMNVEV. V loses 2 bases, J loses 3 bases, and the germline ends lie 18 bases apart. The CDR3 covers 17 residues, taking in both the cysteine and the phenylalanine. Here the CDR3 DNA is all that survives: 51 bases in frame from base 1. Overall study outcomes, separate from this receptor: Multiple sclerosis patients had significantly lower normalized Chao1 diversity than controls, a result that suggests substantial peripheral T-cell clonal expansion. The multiple sclerosis patient group was slightly younger than the control group. About five TRBV segments, including TRBV5-6, TRBV5-1 and TRBV20-1, were significantly more frequent in patients than controls. Direct clustering with F measure showed strong co-clustering of samples prepared in the same batch, prompting a batch-effect correction.

To demonstrate the VDJtools post-analysis software, TCR beta repertoires were profiled from the peripheral blood of 10 to 15 young patients with multiple sclerosis. Multiple sclerosis patients were children and adolescents aged about 6 to 17 years. This clonotype was counted a few times. It has no known antigen specificity. One base away there is no much larger clone; base qualities are not given. Library prep was done by PCR. TCRdb names Illumina HiSeq 2500 as the instrument used. Unique molecular identifiers were incorporated into TCR beta cDNA libraries to reduce PCR and sequencing biases. Every 1 to 10 million input T cells yielded 500,000 or so cDNA molecules, meaning each molecule approximated one T cell. The patient libraries were prepared and sequenced using the same protocol as the earlier healthy control dataset. Samples belonging to the same batch were prepared together, multiplexed and sequenced on a shared HiSeq lane. On the authors' methods: Raw barcoded reads were processed with MIGEC, discarding single-read molecular identifier groups before consensus assembly and CDR3 extraction. Clonotype tables were post-analysed with VDJtools, normalizing diversity by down-sampling all datasets to the smallest sample size. Repertoire overlap clustering matched CDR3 amino acid but not nucleotide sequences to correct batch-related cross-sample contamination. TCRdb reworked the public reads: Q25 trimming with fastp, MiXCR clone assembly, productive beta chains retained. Rows merge per CDR3 protein into single entries with the most common DNA and genes. TCRdb's processing, not the study's, gives the V and J calls here. Within this sample are roughly 400,000 distinct CDR3 sequences, with approximately 42% of them counted one time only. Under 9% of the sample lies in the top ten.

The sequenced material came from blood. The rearrangement joined TRBV27 to TRBJ2-3; the D gene identity is not certain. The clonotype originates from a girl aged 2 to 9 with multiple sclerosis. The CDR3 is CASSLTPRTGPTDTQYF. The DNA sequence is as follows: TGTGCCAGCAGTTTAACACCCCGGACGGGCCCGACAGATACGCAGTATTTT.